Presented here are 26 T cell receptor beta chains from one specimen sequenced in a study of T cell clones after liver transplantation. Alloreactive TCRbeta sequences came from sequencing proliferating CFSE-low cells in the MLR. Profiled with immunoSEQ multiplex PCR; TCRdb holds only in-frame clones, not every one. The repertoire consists of 950 to 1,500 clones, with around 50% occurring once and the leading ten covering 15% to 20%. Their antigens are not known. The sample consisted of CD4+ T cells from cultured PBMCs. The origin of the receptors is a human patient who received a liver transplant. Some T cells could come from the graft donor.

This clone was seen a few times. The V call is TRBV5-6, the J call TRBJ2-1; TRBD2 agrees at 9 bases. Germline CDR1 SGHDT, CDR2 YYEEEE. CDR3 length equals 15 residues. The junction had 3 bases not matched to a gene; V was cut back by 2 bases and J by 3 bases. This CDR3 is CASSFTSGLYNEQFF. DNA of the CDR3: TGTGCCAGCAGCTTTACTAGCGGGCTCTACAATGAGCAGTTCTTC.

This sequence joins TRBV19 and TRBJ2-2; D is unresolved. Germline CDR1 and CDR2: LNHDA and SQIVND (reference sequence). Trimming took off 6 bases at V and 6 bases at J, with 20 bases between the two ends. The CDR3 contains 16 residues. CDR3 coding DNA: TGTGCCAGTAGGGGAATGGGTGGGGATGTGGCCGGGGAGCTGTTTTTT. Protein: CASRGMGGDVAGELFF.

This chain uses TRBV7-2 with TRBJ1-5; the D gene is possibly TRBD1 (6 bases). Trimming cost V 4 bases and J 7 bases, with 14 bases left between them. Looked up from germline, CDR1 is SGHTA and CDR2 is FQGNSA. This CDR3 region has 14 residues. In nucleotides, the CDR3 is TGTGCCAGCAGCTCACAGGGAGGGGGGCAGCCCCAGCATTTT. Translated: CASSSQGGGQPQHF.

This clone was recorded only once. The chain joins TRBV10-2 to TRBJ2-2, with 12 positions matching TRBD1. The V gene end was trimmed by 7 bases and the J gene end by 3 bases; junction bases not matched to a gene: 9. The CDR3 spans 17 residues. The germline V gene encodes CDR1 WSHSY and CDR2 SAAADI. The CDR3 protein is CASTRDRGRRHTGELFF. CDR3 DNA: TGCGCCAGCACACGGGACAGGGGGCGAAGGCACACCGGGGAGCTGTTTTTT.

The J gene is TRBJ1-2, the V gene TRBV5-1; TRBD1 is a possible D gene (5 bases). Between the trimmed V and J ends, which lost 1 base and 4 bases, there was a span of 14 bases. The CDR3 consists of 15 residues. Germline loops: CDR1 SGHRS, CDR2 YFSETQ. The CDR3 sequence: CASSLSRGPGYGYTF. CDR3 DNA: TGCGCCAGCAGCTTGTCGAGGGGACCTGGCTATGGCTACACCTTC.

V is TRBV21-1 and J is TRBJ2-7; TRBD1 is the table's D call, not checked against the DNA. TRBV21-1 is flagged as a pseudogene. CDR3 size: 14 residues. CDR3 residues: CASSTHRESNEQYV. The CDR3 nucleotides are TGTGCCAGCAGCACTCACAGGGAATCCAACGAGCAGTACGTC.

This sequence joins TRBV6-1 and TRBJ1-3; D is possibly TRBD1 (5 bases). CDR1 and CDR2 (germline): MNHNS, SASEGT. This CDR3 contains 13 residues. Trimming stripped 6 bases from V and 3 bases from J, with 9 bases between. In DNA form, the CDR3 reads TGTGCCAGCAGGTTTCAGGGTGGAAACACCATATATTTT. Residues: CASRFQGGNTIYF.

The chain is built from TRBV6-4 and TRBJ1-6; D ambiguous. In germline, CDR1 is MRHNA, CDR2 SNTAGT. Trimming shortened V by 4 bases and J by 6 bases, and 10 bases separated the two germline ends. The CDR3 runs 14 residues. The chain's CDR3 is CASSGVGGNSPLHF. The CDR3 DNA reads TGTGCCAGCAGTGGGGTCGGTGGTAATTCACCCCTCCACTTT.

With regard to this clone: One end of the junction varies from germline; a read error may be responsible. V usage is TRBV5-1 and J usage is TRBJ2-2; D might be TRBD2 (5 bases). The CDR3 contains 13 residues. Per the germline V gene, CDR1 is SGHRS and CDR2 is YFSETQ. CDR3 bases: TGCGCCAGCAGATTGGACGGGAAATATGAGCTGTTTTTT. Translating gives CASRLDGKYELFF.

The chain joins TRBV5-1 to TRBJ2-3; TRBD1 or TRBD2 may be the D gene (6 bases each). CDR1 and CDR2 (germline): SGHRS, YFSETQ. This CDR3 is built from 17 residues. V dropped 4 bases and J dropped 2 bases, with 20 bases sitting between them. The DNA for the CDR3 is TGCGCCAGCAGCACCGCCGTGGGGGCGGGGCACACAGATACGCAGTATTTT. Translation gives CASSTAVGAGHTDTQYF.

This rearrangement joins TRBV5-8 to TRBJ2-5; 7 bases fit TRBD2. CDR3 length: 14 amino acids. Germline trimming cut 5 bases from V and 5 bases from J; bases unmatched to any gene: 9. From germline, CDR1 is SGHTS and CDR2 YDEGEE. This CDR3 is CASRKGGQGETQYF. CDR3 DNA sequence: TGTGCCAGCAGGAAGGGAGGGCAAGGGGAGACCCAGTACTTC.

V and J are TRBV30 and TRBJ1-2; D is undetermined. Trimming cost V 5 bases and J 0 bases, with 16 bases left between them. The CDR3 covers 15 residues. CDR1 and CDR2 (germline): GTSNPN, SVGIG (reference sequence). The CDR3 reads CAWAQPGLANYGYTF. In DNA form, the CDR3 reads TGTGCCTGGGCCCAACCAGGTCTAGCTAACTATGGCTACACCTTC.

This chain connects TRBV5-1 to TRBJ1-3; tentative D call: TRBD1 (5 bases). The germline V gene has CDR1 SGHRS and CDR2 YFSETQ. V was pared by 0 bases and J by 8 bases, with 9 bases between. This CDR3 region has 13 residues. DNA of the CDR3: TGCGCCAGCAGCTTGGGGCCACAGGACACCATATATTTT. Its translation is CASSLGPQDTIYF.

This clone was observed a handful of times. The sample contains more than one DNA sequence encoding this CDR3. The CDR3 here is CASSLAGGLYEQYF. In DNA, the CDR3 is TGTGCCAGCAGCTTAGCGGGGGGTCTATACGAGCAGTACTTC. The V call is TRBV7-2, the J call TRBJ2-7, with D maybe TRBD2 (6 bases). The germline V gene encodes CDR1 SGHTA and CDR2 FQGNSA. This CDR3 contains 14 residues. The germline V and J ends were trimmed by 0 bases and 4 bases, with 10 bases remaining between them.

This sequence joins TRBV5-6 and TRBJ1-6, with D maybe TRBD1 (5 bases). Germline lookup yields CDR1 SGHDT and CDR2 YYEEEE. This CDR3 is built from 14 residues. V was trimmed by 1 base and J by 6 bases, leaving 8 bases between them. CDR3 DNA: TGTGCCAGCAGCTTGTCCGGGGGTAATTCACCCCTCCACTTT. As protein: CASSLSGGNSPLHF.

This clone has only one observation. Sequence at one end of the junction differs from germline and may be a read error. CDR3 region: CASTQWGTSGGRADTQYF. The CDR3, as DNA: TGTGCCAGCACCCAATGGGGGACTAGCGGGGGGAGGGCAGATACGCAGTATTTT. The genes are TRBV4-2 and TRBJ2-3, with 15 bases identical to TRBD2. CDR3 size: 18 residues. Germline assignment: CDR1 LGHNA and CDR2 YNFKEQ.

The V gene is TRBV5-1, the J gene TRBJ1-1, with D possibly being TRBD1 (6 bases). The germline V gene has CDR1 SGHRS and CDR2 YFSETQ. With 1 base removed from V and 1 base from J, the gap between germline ends came to 11 bases. The CDR3 loop spans 15 amino acids. The CDR3 DNA reads as TGCGCCAGCAGCTTGTGGGGGGCAGGGAACACTGAAGCTTTCTTT. Translating gives CASSLWGAGNTEAFF.

This chain links TRBV9 with TRBJ2-2; no reliable D call. V lost 4 bases to trimming and J lost 3 bases, with 4 bases between them. Germline V gives CDR1 SGDLS, CDR2 YYNGEE. The length of the CDR3 is 12 residues. This CDR3 is CASSRYTGELFF. CDR3 DNA sequence: TGTGCCAGCAGCCGGTACACCGGGGAGCTGTTTTTT.

This clone was seen a few times. This chain joins TRBV6-1 and TRBJ2-7, with D perhaps being TRBD1 or TRBD2 (5 bases each). Trimming shortened V by 1 base and J by 2 bases, and 9 bases separated the two germline ends. The CDR3 has 14 amino acids. Germline CDR1 reads MNHNS; CDR2 reads SASEGT. CDR3 DNA sequence: TGTGCCAGCAGTGAAGGGGGGACGGCCTACGAGCAGTACTTC. Encoded protein: CASSEGGTAYEQYF.

The table lists this clone with a few counts. The rearrangement links TRBV7-2 to TRBJ1-2, with D possibly being TRBD1 (5 bases). Germline CDR1 is SGHTA and CDR2 is FQGNSA. CDR3 length: 13 residues. Trimming took off 5 bases at V and 2 bases at J, with 9 bases between the two ends. DNA for the CDR3: TGTGCCAGCAGCCTGTGGGACAACTATGGCTACACCTTC. Its translation is CASSLWDNYGYTF.

This clone is large. The chain carries TRBV19 and TRBJ2-2, with 7 nucleotides matching TRBD2. CDR3 length: 13 amino acids. Germline V gene lookup returns CDR1 LNHDA and CDR2 SQIVND (reference sequence). The V and J ends lost 7 bases and 4 bases, in that order; junction bases with no gene match: 3. CDR3 amino acids: CASNGGFTGELFF. DNA of the CDR3: TGTGCCAGTAACGGGGGGTTCACCGGGGAGCTGTTTTTT.

The rearrangement joins TRBV11-3 to TRBJ2-2; tentative D call: TRBD2 (5 bases). CDR3 length: 14 amino acids. Germline CDR1 SGHNT, CDR2 YENEEA. V lost 4 bases to trimming and J lost 0 bases, with 6 bases between them. This CDR3 is CASSSDSNTGELFF. The CDR3 bases are TGTGCCAGCAGCTCGGACTCGAACACCGGGGAGCTGTTTTTT.

The gene calls are TRBV14 and TRBJ2-1; TRBD2 is a possible D gene (6 bases). Trimming stripped 4 bases from V and 8 bases from J, with 24 bases between. The germline V gene encodes CDR1 SGHDN and CDR2 FVKESK. This CDR3 region has 17 residues. As DNA, the CDR3 is TGTGCCAGCAGCCCCGAGGAGGCGGGGAGATGGTTCGATGAGCAGTTCTTC. Protein sequence: CASSPEEAGRWFDEQFF.

In its sample, this clone is large. This chain joins TRBV25-1 and TRBJ2-6; TRBD1 matches 7 bases. V shed 6 bases and J 0 bases; nucleotides not matched to a gene: 8. The germline gives CDR1 MGHDK, CDR2 SYGVNS. This CDR3 contains 17 residues. The CDR3 DNA is TGTGCCAGCAGCCCCCAGGGGGTAACCTCTGGGGCCAACGTCCTGACTTTC. As protein: CASSPQGVTSGANVLTF.

CDR3: CASSTQRSDTQYF. CDR3 sequence (DNA): TGTGCCAGTAGCACACAGAGGTCGGATACGCAGTATTTT. The genes are TRBV19 and TRBJ2-3; no clear D. Between the trimmed V and J ends, which lost 6 bases and 6 bases, there was a span of 13 bases. The germline V gene has CDR1 LNHDA and CDR2 SQIVND (reference sequence). This CDR3 spans 13 amino acids.

In its sample, this clone ranks as large. The V call is TRBV7-2, the J call TRBJ1-2; 7 bases are shared with TRBD1. V shed 1 base and J 7 bases; nucleotides not matched to a gene: 9. Per germline, CDR1 SGHTA and CDR2 FQGNSA. CDR3 size: 15 residues. CDR3 nucleotide sequence: TGTGCCAGCAGCTTAGGAGTGAGGGGGCGAGGTGGCTACACCTTC. Its protein product is CASSLGVRGRGGYTF. The full variable domain, in which reference TRBV7-2 and TRBJ1-2 provide the parts outside the CDR3, is GAGVSQSPSNKVTEKGKDVELRCDPISGHTALYWYRQSLGQGLEFLIYFQGNSAPDKSGLPSDRFSAERTGGSVSTLTIQRTQQEDSAVYLCASSLGVRGRGGYTFGSGTRLTVV.